The 6 T cell receptor beta chains in this list originate from one sample, sequenced in a study of blood T cell repertoires in COVID-19. The table came from immunoSEQ multiplex PCR; TCRdb's copy has only in-frame clones and leaves some out. The table records about 440,000 clones, about nine tenths of them present only once. Sequenced sample: peripheral blood. The receptors originated from a woman between 50 and 59 years old with COVID-19, enrolled during active disease.

The chain recombines TRBV5-4 with TRBJ1-1; D is possibly TRBD1 (5 bases). With 5 bases removed from V and 8 bases from J, the gap between germline ends came to 13 bases. The CDR3 is made up of 12 amino acids. CDR1 is SGHNT and CDR2 is YYREEE in the germline V gene (reference sequence). The CDR3 nucleotides read TGTGCCAGCAGGGGGGAGGGTCTCGAAGCTTTCTTT. Its protein product is CASRGEGLEAFF.

The J gene is TRBJ1-2, the V gene TRBV3-1 (or the pseudogene TRBV3-2), with D uncertain. Germline assignment: CDR1 LGHDT and CDR2 YNNKEL (reference sequence). V was pared by 3 bases and J by 1 base, with 12 bases between. The CDR3 length is 15 residues. The CDR3 region is CASSHSLFHNYGYTF. Written as DNA, the CDR3 is TGTGCCAGCAGCCATTCTCTATTTCATAACTATGGCTACACCTTC.

The count of this clone is one. This rearrangement joins TRBV12-2 to TRBJ2-5; the DNA was not compared with TRBD1, the D call given in the table. TRBV12-2 is listed as a pseudogene. The CDR3 has 14 residues. The CDR3 DNA follows: TGTGCAAGTCCTCCCCGGTGGCAGGGAGAGACCCAGTACTTC. It codes for CASPPRWQGETQYF.

The chain is built from TRBV19 and TRBJ1-5; D is ambiguous. V was shortened by 1 base and J by 0 bases, with 7 bases between the two germline ends. The CDR3 extends over 15 amino acids. CDR1 LNHDA and CDR2 SQIVND come from the germline V gene (reference sequence). The CDR3 loop is CASSIGSYSNQPQHF. CDR3 nucleotide sequence: TGTGCCAGTAGTATAGGGTCCTATAGCAATCAGCCCCAGCATTTT.

The chain uses TRBV7-9 and TRBJ1-4, with TRBD1 identical over 8 bases. With V trimmed by 5 bases and J by 4 bases, 12 bases remained unmatched. Germline CDR1 and CDR2: SEHNR and FQNEAQ (reference sequence). CDR3 length: 17 amino acids. The CDR3, as DNA: TGTGCCAGCAGCCCCGGGACAGGTGATACGATTAATGAAAAACTGTTTTTT. Translation: CASSPGTGDTINEKLFF.

This sequence joins TRBV30 and TRBJ2-7; D might be TRBD1 (6 bases). The CDR3 totals 13 residues. Germline V gene data show CDR1 as GTSNPN and CDR2 as SVGIG (reference sequence). V was trimmed by 1 base and J by 11 bases, leaving 18 bases between them. The CDR3 region has the DNA TGTGCCTGGAGTGGAACTTCACAGGGAAAGAAGTACTTC. It encodes CAWSGTSQGKKYF.